These T cell receptor beta chains were read from a single sample in a study of T cell repertoires in cytomegalovirus infection. TCRdb itself ran the reads through MiXCR, one entry per CDR3 protein. Altogether about 830,000 distinct CDR3 sequences are present, roughly 33% being singletons, with the ten largest covering around 11%. These receptors' antigens are unknown. The input for sequencing was cultured CD8+ T cells from PBMCs, taken from culture after CMV antigen stimulation. These receptors came from a human donor in good health (CMV status not recorded). Some clones in this sample may be carry-over from other donors' samples. Both conserved end residues are trimmed from each CDR3. Fields, in order: V gene, CDR3 length, J gene, CDR3 protein.

TRBV7-2	15	TRBJ2-1	ASSSPESSGGHNEQF
TRBV6-2/TRBV6-3	12	TRBJ2-1	ATMGAPSYNEQF
TRBV7-9	15	TRBJ1-1	ASSLILSSSLHTEAF
TRBV7-6	10	TRBJ2-3	ASSLRRDTQY
TRBV19	12	TRBJ1-4	ASSIGTGFEKLF
TRBV13	15	TRBJ2-5	ASSPTTGTTMLETQY
TRBV4-1	15	TRBJ1-5	ASSQDGPGAINQPQH
TRBV6-5	14	TRBJ2-5	ASSPAAGDAQETQY
TRBV4-2	12	TRBJ1-1	ASSQGEGVTEAF
TRBV14	13	TRBJ2-3	ASSQGGASTDTQY
TRBV20-1	7	TRBJ2-1	SPVEFRF
TRBV7-9	11	TRBJ2-7	ASSSWDLGEQY
TRBV7-9	13	TRBJ2-3	ASSFGVAGGRPQY
TRBV6-8	14	TRBJ2-1	ASSSRTSQLGNEQF
TRBV7-6	15	TRBJ2-3	ASSFFPSGGGTDTQY
TRBV6-1	13	TRBJ1-5	ATHFPGGGNQPQH
TRBV9	12	TRBJ2-2	ASSFSGAAGELF
TRBV6-1	14	TRBJ1-2	ASRARDRVLHYGYT
TRBV29-1	13	TRBJ2-1	SVPPTSGVYNEQF
TRBV6-4	13	TRBJ2-3	ASSDRDGGTDTQY
TRBV27	15	TRBJ1-2	ASSLLGAATSNYGYT
TRBV19	14	TRBJ1-1	ASSIGAGVLNTEAF
TRBV12-3/TRBV12-4	13	TRBJ2-3	ASSSGTSGTDTQY
TRBV13	12	TRBJ2-4	ASSLKGSGNIQY
TRBV27	13	TRBJ2-5	ASSLGDRGLETQY
TRBV27	14	TRBJ2-7	TSSPLPSGGSNEQY
TRBV10-2	12	TRBJ1-5	ASSDRVRHQPQH
TRBV7-6	13	TRBJ1-1	ASSLGQGENTEAF
TRBV5-6	13	TRBJ1-6	ASSDRGRINSPLH
TRBV6-5	14	TRBJ1-1	ASSYSGAPMNTEAF
TRBV7-4	11	TRBJ1-2	ASSSDWAGGYT
TRBV7-2	13	TRBJ2-3	ASSPTSGVGDTQY
TRBV25-1	14	TRBJ2-4	ASSEEEWGYKNIQY
TRBV7-6	13	TRBJ2-2	ASSSNQGASGELF
TRBV24-1	10	TRBJ1-1	ATSDLQVWSF
TRBV6-6	11	TRBJ1-1	ASSYSNRAEAF
TRBV7-2	11	TRBJ1-1	ASSLFFSTEAF
TRBV7-6	15	TRBJ2-7	ASSPPTGTGFSYEQY
TRBV19	13	TRBJ1-2	ASSPSGRRNYGYT
TRBV6-2/TRBV6-3	12	TRBJ1-1	ASSLRGSPREAF
TRBV19	10	TRBJ2-1	ASSSGVHEQF
TRBV7-3	14	TRBJ1-2	ASSSTPGTGTYGYT
TRBV7-9	12	TRBJ1-2	ASSSRRSGYGYT
TRBV7-6	14	TRBJ2-5	ASSSFGGTYQETQY
TRBV7-9	13	TRBJ2-1	ASSDDRAPYNEQF
TRBV2	14	TRBJ1-3	ASNPGGTGSGNTIY
TRBV15	12	TRBJ2-1	ATSRETSRNEQF
TRBV27	12	TRBJ1-5	ASSHQGINQPQH
TRBV24-1	12	TRBJ1-6	ATSEGSYNSPLH
TRBV6-6	11	TRBJ2-7	ASSYSLIHEQY
TRBV7-9	15	TRBJ2-2	ASSFGRVKTAAGELF
TRBV7-6	13	TRBJ2-3	ASSPRDTSTDTQY
TRBV12-3/TRBV12-4	15	TRBJ2-5	ASSLTAGALFWETQY
TRBV7-6	15	TRBJ2-3	ASSFKGQGEDTDTQY